The rows below give T cell receptor beta chains drawn from one sample of a study of blood T cell repertoires in COVID-19. This table comes from immunoSEQ multiplex PCR, and its TCRdb copy is limited to in-frame clones, with some not included. The sample lists under 300,000 clones, approximately 88% occurring once. The sample comprised PBMCs or T cells enriched from blood (not recorded which). Receptor source: a middle-aged woman who had been exposed to COVID-19. Both conserved end residues are part of each CDR3. Only part of the rows carry a size: once, few, many, or a class if the clone is expanded.

CDR3: CASSPYGQGSNEKLFF
V: TRBV25-1
size: -

CDR3: CASSLSDRYYGYTF
V: TRBV27
size: -

CDR3: CASSQEVAAKNIQYF
V: TRBV3-1/TRBV3-2
size: -

CDR3: CASSARTRQETQYF
V: TRBV13
size: -

CDR3: CASSSGGTGGGEQYF
V: TRBV28
size: -

CDR3: CASSLAGQVSGELFF
V: TRBV5-1
size: once

CDR3: CASTTGLRSSYNSPLHF
V: TRBV28
size: -

CDR3: CAWRTSPRLSSYNEQFF
V: TRBV30
size: -

CDR3: CASSLVQGMRETQYF
V: TRBV7-2
size: -

CDR3: CASSRAGGNTGELFF
V: TRBV6-2/TRBV6-3
size: once

CDR3: CATSRVIAISGANVLTF
V: TRBV15
size: -

CDR3: CASRPRGTGVYEQYF
V: TRBV5-1
size: -

CDR3: CASSPTGGTDTQYF
V: TRBV7-3
size: few

CDR3: CASSRPGQGGAPLHF
V: TRBV6-5
size: -

CDR3: CASSIRTSGRGNEQFF
V: TRBV19
size: -

CDR3: CASSSVGSTYEQYF
V: TRBV19
size: -

CDR3: CASSVASTDTQYF
V: TRBV9
size: -

CDR3: CASSSRGRSGNTIYF
V: TRBV5-4
size: -

CDR3: CASSYSTKGREPNTGELFF
V: TRBV6-2/TRBV6-3
size: -

CDR3: CAWSVKGQLNEKLFF
V: TRBV30
size: -

CDR3: CASSPGRGSTDTQYF
V: TRBV7-3
size: -

CDR3: CASSYSTGAEQFF
V: TRBV6-5
size: -

CDR3: CASSEGQGVYEQYF
V: TRBV6-1
size: -

CDR3: CASSSARGQGELFF
V: TRBV7-3
size: -

CDR3: CASSSSREGRAFF
V: TRBV12-3/TRBV12-4
size: -

CDR3: CASSSSLNQPQHF
V: TRBV11-2
size: -

CDR3: CASSKAGTGAGETQYF
V: TRBV2
size: once

CDR3: CASSSGQGWQPQHF
V: TRBV6-7
size: -

CDR3: CASSQTAGTKRRAQYF
V: TRBV7-2
size: -

CDR3: CASSIDRREKLFF
V: TRBV19
size: few

CDR3: CASSGQVGSEQYF
V: TRBV2
size: -

CDR3: CASSPPRGSYTEAFF
V: TRBV5-6
size: -

CDR3: CASIRGGTDPGGYTF
V: TRBV6-5
size: -

CDR3: CASSARQGAGYTF
V: TRBV28
size: -

CDR3: CASRTSGTRGLETTDTQYF
V: TRBV4-2
size: -

CDR3: CASSLQDRGRDTIYF
V: TRBV7-9
size: -

CDR3: CASSQVLPGETQYF
V: TRBV5-4
size: -

CDR3: CASSRLAGGTGTDTQYF
V: TRBV7-3
size: -

CDR3: CAWCTGYGANVLTF
V: TRBV30
size: -

CDR3: CASSLPSTKGVLMDGEAFF
V: TRBV7-9
size: -

CDR3: CASSWASYGYTF
V: TRBV28
size: -

CDR3: CASLPGVGNTIYF
V: TRBV28
size: -

CDR3: CASSQDPGQGNEKLFF
V: TRBV4-2
size: many

CDR3: CASSPGTPGAGELFF
V: TRBV5-1
size: -

CDR3: CASSPALGVQGASAFF
V: TRBV11-2
size: -

CDR3: CASWDSTGELFF
V: TRBV18
size: once

CDR3: CASSGGQGSYEQYF
V: TRBV5-1
size: once

CDR3: CASSLQRGVVNEQFF
V: TRBV13
size: -

CDR3: CASSSVSGANVLTF
V: TRBV27
size: -

CDR3: CAWGTGASYEQYF
V: TRBV30
size: -

CDR3: CASSSLGATDTQYF
V: TRBV5-4
size: -

CDR3: CATGPGGHTGELFF
V: TRBV24-1
size: -

CDR3: CASGEERRLGEAFF
V: TRBV2
size: -

CDR3: CASSTTLKNNEQFF
V: TRBV7-3
size: -

CDR3: CASSQRENQETQYF
V: TRBV5-4
size: once

CDR3: CASSLRQGWVSGELFF
V: TRBV7-9
size: -

CDR3: CATSDVDSGGTGGRNEQFF
V: TRBV24-1
size: -

CDR3: CASSEGTGKGETQYF
V: TRBV25-1
size: many

CDR3: CASSPQGAGETQYF
V: TRBV3-1/TRBV3-2
size: once